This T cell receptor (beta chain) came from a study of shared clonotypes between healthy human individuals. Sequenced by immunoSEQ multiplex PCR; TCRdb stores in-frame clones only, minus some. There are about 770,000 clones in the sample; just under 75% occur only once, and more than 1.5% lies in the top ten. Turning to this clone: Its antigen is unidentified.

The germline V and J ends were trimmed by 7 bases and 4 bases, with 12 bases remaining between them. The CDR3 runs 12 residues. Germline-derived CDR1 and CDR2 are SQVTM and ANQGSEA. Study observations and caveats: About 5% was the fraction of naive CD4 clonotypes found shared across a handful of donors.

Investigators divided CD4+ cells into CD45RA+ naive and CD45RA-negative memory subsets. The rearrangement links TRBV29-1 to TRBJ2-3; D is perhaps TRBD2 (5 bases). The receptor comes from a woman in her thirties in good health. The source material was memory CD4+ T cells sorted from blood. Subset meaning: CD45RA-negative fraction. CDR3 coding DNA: TGCAGCGCGGCGGAGGAGGCAGATACGCAGTATTTT. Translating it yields CSAAEEADTQYF.